These T cell receptor beta chains were read from a single sample in a study of T-cell memory formation after mild COVID-19. TCRdb ran MiXCR on the 5' RACE reads and lists one entry per CDR3 protein. The data show approximately 89,000 distinct CDR3 sequences, with around 25% seen just once and approximately 45% held by the top ten. Material for sequencing was PBMCs or a T cell subset sorted from them (not recorded which). The receptors derive from a man aged 18 to 30 who had mild COVID-19 (a few samples of this study predate the infection). Cell type and time point are not known. Each CDR3 is given with its conserved first and last residue. D genes are given only for firm matches. The size entry is marked missing in some rows and otherwise reads once, few, many or a size class.

V gene	D gene	J gene	clone size	CDR3 DNA	CDR3 protein
TRBV7-9	-	TRBJ1-6	few	TGTGCCAGCAGTACAGGGTGGAATTCACCCCTCCACTTT	CASSTGWNSPLHF
TRBV6-5	TRBD1	TRBJ1-6	few	TGTGCCAGCAGTTTCGTCTCGGACAGGGGTCGTTCACCCCTCCACTTT	CASSFVSDRGRSPLHF
TRBV15	TRBD2	TRBJ2-1	-	TGTGCCACCAGCAGAGAGGCTAGCGGGGGGGTCAATGAGCAGTTCTTC	CATSREASGGVNEQFF
TRBV4-3	-	TRBJ2-2	few	TGCGCCAGCAGCCAAGTGCCCGGGGAAAAGGTTGCGACCGGGGAGCTGTTTTTT	CASSQVPGEKVATGELFF
TRBV27	-	TRBJ1-5	-	TGTGCCAGCAGTTTCGGGGATAGCAATCAGCCCCAGCATTTT	CASSFGDSNQPQHF
TRBV6-6	-	TRBJ2-1	-	TGTGCCAGCAGTCCCGGACAGCTCACGTACAATGAGCAGTTCTTC	CASSPGQLTYNEQFF
TRBV19	TRBD2	TRBJ2-1	-	TGTGCCAGTAGTATCTCGACTAGCGTGGCCAATGAGCAGTTCTTC	CASSISTSVANEQFF
TRBV5-1	-	TRBJ1-4	-	TGCGCCAGCAGCAGAACAGGTGGTGCTGAAAAACTGTTTTTT	CASSRTGGAEKLFF
TRBV6-5	-	TRBJ2-2	few	TGTGCCAGCAGTCATACGACATACGACGGAGACACCGGGGAGCTGTTTTTT	CASSHTTYDGDTGELFF
TRBV5-5	-	TRBJ1-5	-	TGTGCCAGCAGCTTGGGGGCAGATAATCAGCCCCAGCATTTT	CASSLGADNQPQHF
TRBV7-2	-	TRBJ1-6	-	TGTGCCAGCAGCTCAGAGAGCTGGGCACCCCTCCACTTT	CASSSESWAPLHF
TRBV7-9	-	TRBJ1-4	-	TGTGCCAGCACTTCTTACCGGAATGAAAAACTGTTTTTT	CASTSYRNEKLFF
TRBV7-9	TRBD1	TRBJ1-6	few	TGTGCCAGCAGCAAGACAGGGTCCAATTCACCCCTCCACTTT	CASSKTGSNSPLHF
TRBV29-1	-	TRBJ2-1	-	TGCAGCGTTGAAGGGTCTCAGCCCCTGTACAATGAGCAGTTCTTC	CSVEGSQPLYNEQFF
TRBV7-6	-	TRBJ1-4	few	TGTGCCAGCAGCTTAGCCGGGACGCGAGCAACTAATGAAAAACTGTTTTTT	CASSLAGTRATNEKLFF
TRBV6-6	TRBD1	TRBJ2-5	few	TGTGCCAGCAGTTCATGGGACAGGCAAGAGACCCAGTACTTC	CASSSWDRQETQYF
TRBV7-9	-	TRBJ2-1	-	TGTGCCAGCAGACTGACGGGAAGTTCCTACAATGAGCAGTTCTTC	CASRLTGSSYNEQFF
TRBV12-3/TRBV12-4	-	TRBJ1-1	few	TGTGCCAGCAGTTCCCCCCTGGGGGACACTGAAGCTTTCTTT	CASSSPLGDTEAFF
TRBV7-2	TRBD2	TRBJ2-3	-	TGTGCCAGCAGCCTGACGGGACTAGCGGGGGTTAGCACAGATACGCAGTATTTT	CASSLTGLAGVSTDTQYF
TRBV9	-	TRBJ2-1	few	TGTGCCAGCAGCGTAGTTTCCGACAACCCCGAGCAGTTCTTC	CASSVVSDNPEQFF
TRBV7-2	-	TRBJ2-5	-	TGTGCCAGCAGCCCCGAGCTAGAGACGAGGACCCAGTACTTC	CASSPELETRTQYF
TRBV12-3/TRBV12-4	-	TRBJ2-5	-	TGTGCCAGCAGTTTCGAGCAAGCGATGGAGACCCAGTACTTC	CASSFEQAMETQYF
TRBV5-1	TRBD1	TRBJ2-1	-	TGCGCCAGCCATCCGACAGGGGCTTTGAGCTCCTACAATGAGCAGTTCTTC	CASHPTGALSSYNEQFF
TRBV9	-	TRBJ1-1	few	TGTGCCAGCAGCGTAGCTAATTCCGACACTGAAGCTTTCTTT	CASSVANSDTEAFF
TRBV7-3	-	TRBJ2-3	-	TGTGCCAGCAGCGTCATGGGCGGTGCCATCACAGATACGCAGTATTTT	CASSVMGGAITDTQYF
TRBV6-5	TRBD2	TRBJ2-5	once	TGTGCCAGCAGTTACTTGCGGGGGGGCCAAGAGACCCAGTACTTC	CASSYLRGGQETQYF
TRBV20-1	TRBD2	TRBJ2-7	-	TGCAGTGCTAGAGGGCGGGGGGCATACGAGCAGTACTTC	CSARGRGAYEQYF
TRBV4-3	-	TRBJ2-1	-	TGCGCCAGCAGCCAAGCCGGGAACTATGAGCAGTTCTTC	CASSQAGNYEQFF
TRBV4-3	TRBD1	TRBJ1-4	-	TGCGCCAGCAGCCACCGGACAGGCTCGGGCGTGGCTAATGAAAAACTGTTTTTT	CASSHRTGSGVANEKLFF
TRBV10-3	-	TRBJ2-7	once	TGTGCCATCAGGAGCCGGGACACCTACGAGCAGTACTTC	CAIRSRDTYEQYF
TRBV20-1	TRBD1	TRBJ2-5	-	TGCAGTGCTAGACCAGACAGGGGGACACAAGAGACCCAGTACTTC	CSARPDRGTQETQYF
TRBV29-1	TRBD1	TRBJ1-1	many	TGCAGCGCTCGTAGGGGGCTAGCGTACACTGAAGCTTTCTTT	CSARRGLAYTEAFF
TRBV4-3	TRBD1	TRBJ2-6	few	TGCGCCAGCAGCCAAGAGCGAAACAGGGGTTCTGGGGCCAACGTCCTGACTTTC	CASSQERNRGSGANVLTF
TRBV4-3	-	TRBJ1-1	-	TGCGCCAGCAGCCAAGAGCGGGGGCGCGTAGCTTTCTTT	CASSQERGRVAFF
TRBV28	-	TRBJ2-4	-	TGTGCCAGCAGGGGGCTAGCCAAAAACATTCAGTACTTC	CASRGLAKNIQYF
TRBV20-1	TRBD2	TRBJ2-1	-	TGCAGTGCTAGATTGACTAGCGGGGGCAATGAGCAGTTCTTC	CSARLTSGGNEQFF
TRBV20-1	TRBD1	TRBJ2-1	few	TGCAGTGCTTGGACAGGCGACTACAATGAGCAGTTCTTC	CSAWTGDYNEQFF
TRBV9	-	TRBJ1-6	-	TGTGCCAGCAGCGGAGCTCCAGGGTTGAATTCACCCCTCCACTTT	CASSGAPGLNSPLHF
TRBV30	-	TRBJ1-4	few	TGTGCCTGGAGTGGGGCAGAGAATGAAAAACTGTTTTTT	CAWSGAENEKLFF
TRBV14	-	TRBJ2-6	few	TGTGCCAGCAGCTTCAGCTCTGGGGCCAACGTCCTGACTTTC	CASSFSSGANVLTF
TRBV6-2/TRBV6-3	-	TRBJ1-2	-	TGTGCCAGCAGTTACTCGAGTATTGTCAGCGGCTACACCTTC	CASSYSSIVSGYTF